A selection of T cell receptor beta chains follows, all from one sample in a study of PD-1 blockade in classical Hodgkin lymphoma. Using immunoSEQ multiplex PCR, the repertoire was profiled, and TCRdb retains in-frame clones only, with some absent. The sample contains about 33,000 clones, under 75% of which appear only once. The sample consisted of peripheral blood mononuclear cells (PBMCs), taken before the fourth cycle of nivolumab. These receptors came from a human donor with classical Hodgkin lymphoma. The CDR3 runs from the conserved cysteine through the conserved F or W. The order of the fields is J gene, V gene, CDR3 protein.

j_call: TRBJ2-1; v_call: TRBV6-5; cdr3_aa: CASSYGTGWNEQFF
j_call: TRBJ1-4; v_call: TRBV2; cdr3_aa: CASKVGGGEKLFF
j_call: TRBJ1-2; v_call: TRBV29-1; cdr3_aa: CSVAEGVGYGYTF
j_call: TRBJ1-1; v_call: TRBV5-5; cdr3_aa: CASSLGFRATEAFF
j_call: TRBJ2-1; v_call: TRBV7-3; cdr3_aa: CASSSSGVQFF
j_call: TRBJ1-2; v_call: TRBV29-1; cdr3_aa: CSVDRQTYGYTF
j_call: TRBJ1-5; v_call: TRBV19; cdr3_aa: CASSILPAGQPQHF
j_call: TRBJ1-2; v_call: TRBV21-1; cdr3_aa: CASSKWRDGADYGYTF
j_call: TRBJ2-3; v_call: TRBV7-6; cdr3_aa: CASSLTARSGSGTDTQYF
j_call: TRBJ2-2; v_call: TRBV5-5; cdr3_aa: CASSKQGAHTGELFF
j_call: TRBJ2-7; v_call: TRBV7-9; cdr3_aa: CASTLFPAGKSSYEQYF
j_call: TRBJ2-1; v_call: TRBV7-9; cdr3_aa: CASSLGGLALSYNEQFF
j_call: TRBJ2-7; v_call: TRBV25-1; cdr3_aa: CASSDENRDRGSYEQYF
j_call: TRBJ2-1; v_call: TRBV5-1; cdr3_aa: CASSLGQMYNEQFF
j_call: TRBJ2-1; v_call: TRBV27; cdr3_aa: CASSPTIPTEAQIYNEQFF
j_call: TRBJ1-2; v_call: TRBV27; cdr3_aa: CASSLRGYGYTF
j_call: TRBJ1-2; v_call: TRBV2; cdr3_aa: CASSEGGVTWDGYTF
j_call: TRBJ2-1; v_call: TRBV6-5; cdr3_aa: CASSPEFSYNEQFF
j_call: TRBJ1-1; v_call: TRBV7-6; cdr3_aa: CASSGRAGTVDTEAFF
j_call: TRBJ2-1; v_call: TRBV27; cdr3_aa: CASSSVAGGEQFF
j_call: TRBJ2-3; v_call: TRBV4-3; cdr3_aa: CASSQALQIRGPTDTQYF
j_call: TRBJ1-6; v_call: TRBV5-1; cdr3_aa: CASSLLGDGQSSPLHF
j_call: TRBJ2-7; v_call: TRBV7-2; cdr3_aa: CASSSNFQGEQYF
j_call: TRBJ2-3; v_call: TRBV7-3; cdr3_aa: CASSPTGRQGMGTDTQYF
j_call: TRBJ2-3; v_call: TRBV27; cdr3_aa: CASSLDQSTQYF